The 7 T cell receptor beta chains below all came from one sample that was sequenced in a study of T cells in localized non-small cell lung cancer. Assay used: immunoSEQ multiplex PCR; TCRdb lists only in-frame clones, some missing. The sample has 20,000 to 30,000 clones, 88% seen once; the top ten hold roughly 13%. This material consisted of peripheral blood, taken before any cancer treatment. These receptors all come from a female donor at least 60 years old with stage II squamous cell lung carcinoma.

The J gene is TRBJ1-2, the V gene TRBV7-2, with TRBD1 identical over 7 bases. This CDR3 is built from 13 residues. CDR1 and CDR2 from the germline V gene are SGHTA and FQGNSA. Trimming removed 2 bases from V and 8 bases from J; junction bases left unmatched: 5. CDR3 amino acids: CASSLSQGRGYTF. The CDR3, as DNA: TGTGCCAGCAGCTTATCACAGGGGCGAGGCTACACCTTC.

This chain connects TRBV6-6 to TRBJ1-2; 9 bases line up with TRBD1. Germline loops: CDR1 MNHNY, CDR2 SVGAGI (reference sequence). Unmatched junction bases numbered 6, after V lost 2 bases and J lost 8 bases. The CDR3 contains 14 residues. The CDR3: CASSYLGTGRGYTF. The CDR3 nucleotides read TGTGCCAGCAGTTACCTTGGGACAGGGAGAGGCTACACCTTC.

This chain uses TRBV7-3 with TRBJ1-1; the D gene is possibly TRBD1 (5 bases). This CDR3 is 13 amino acids long. Germline V gene lookup returns CDR1 SGHTA and CDR2 FQGTGA. V gave up 6 bases and J gave up 4 bases, with 12 bases separating them. CDR3 sequence (DNA): TGTGCCAGCAGAGGGCAGAGGGGCACTGAAGCTTTCTTT. It encodes CASRGQRGTEAFF.

The chain carries TRBV30 and TRBJ1-6; tentatively, D is TRBD1 (6 bases). CDR3 length: 14 residues. CDR1 is GTSNPN, CDR2 SVGIG, per germline (reference sequence). The ends were cut back, 0 bases at V and 7 bases at J, with 10 bases in the middle. CDR3 loop: CAWSVGQGNSPLHF. DNA for the CDR3: TGTGCCTGGAGTGTAGGGCAGGGGAATTCACCCCTCCACTTT.

V is TRBV19 and J is TRBJ2-3; the match to TRBD1 covers 7 bases. J was trimmed by 2 bases and V by 4 bases; bases with no gene match: 3. The V gene's germline CDR1 is LNHDA and CDR2 SQIVND (reference sequence). The CDR3 extends over 14 amino acids. The CDR3 is CASSKQGTTDTQYF. In DNA, the CDR3 is TGTGCCAGTAGTAAACAGGGGACCACAGATACGCAGTATTTT.

The CDR3 reads CASSKAVQETQYF. The DNA of the CDR3 is TGTGCCAGTAGTAAAGCGGTACAAGAGACCCAGTACTTC. The rearrangement uses TRBV19 and TRBJ2-5; D possibly corresponds to TRBD2 (5 bases). Trimming took 4 bases from V and 2 from J, leaving 8 bases between them. The CDR3 length is 13 residues. Germline lookup yields CDR1 LNHDA and CDR2 SQIVND (reference sequence).

The chain couples TRBV7-2 to TRBJ1-2; TRBD1 might be the D (6 bases). V dropped 1 base and J dropped 8 bases, with 17 bases sitting between them. The length of the CDR3 is 15 residues. CDR1 is SGHTA and CDR2 is FQGNSA in the germline V gene. This CDR3 reads CASSLDREMRGGYTF. The CDR3 nucleotides are TGTGCCAGCAGCTTAGACAGGGAAATGCGTGGGGGCTACACCTTC.